Presented here are 15 T cell receptor beta chains from one specimen sequenced in a study of blood T cell repertoires in COVID-19. Produced via immunoSEQ multiplex PCR; TCRdb's table is partial and in-frame only. The data show approximately 150,000 clones, 65% to 85% seen once. Sequencing was performed on PBMCs or T cells enriched from blood (not recorded which). These receptors were taken from a man aged 65 to 79 who had been exposed to COVID-19.

This chain connects TRBV30 to TRBJ1-5; perhaps TRBD1 as D (6 bases). V gave up 1 base and J gave up 7 bases, with 11 bases separating them. The CDR3 length is 13 residues. Germline V CDR1 and CDR2: GTSNPN, SVGIG (reference sequence). The chain's CDR3 is CAWSGGGRQPQHF. In DNA, the CDR3 is TGTGCCTGGAGTGGGGGGGGCAGGCAGCCCCAGCATTTT.

The V gene is TRBV7-8, the J gene TRBJ1-6; 7 bases align to TRBD1. Germline V gives CDR1 SGHVS, CDR2 FQNEAQ. The junction had 12 bases not matched to a gene; V was cut back by 4 bases and J by 12 bases. The CDR3 length is 15 residues. The CDR3: CASSSQGDPYLPLHF. CDR3 nucleotide sequence: TGTGCCAGCAGCTCCCAGGGGGACCCTTACCTACCCCTCCACTTT. The whole variable domain, remainder taken from reference TRBV7-8 and TRBJ1-6, is GAGVSQSPRYKVAKRGQDVALRCDPISGHVSLFWYQQALGQGPEFLTYFQNEAQLDKSGLPSDRFFAERPEGSVSTLKIQRTQQEDSAVYLCASSSQGDPYLPLHFGNGTRLTVT.

The rearrangement uses TRBV30 and TRBJ1-2, with no clear D. Per the germline V gene, CDR1 is GTSNPN and CDR2 is SVGIG (reference sequence). The CDR3 spans 16 residues. Trimming cost V 6 bases and J 3 bases, with 23 bases left between them. The CDR3 nucleotides read TGTGCCTGCTACGGTCTGCAGGATCCCGGTTACTATGGCTACACCTTC. Translation: CACYGLQDPGYYGYTF.

This clone appeared a few times. The CDR3 sequence: CASSIGSRRNTEAFF. As DNA, the CDR3 is TGTGCCAGTAGTATAGGGAGTCGACGGAACACTGAAGCTTTCTTT. The chain carries TRBV19 and TRBJ1-1; D is unclear. Per the germline V gene, CDR1 is LNHDA and CDR2 is SQIVND (reference sequence). The CDR3 is made up of 15 amino acids. Deletions cut 1 base from V and 1 base from J, with 10 bases between.

This clone was counted once. The rearrangement links TRBV7-6 to TRBJ2-3; 16 nucleotides match TRBD2. This CDR3 region has 20 residues. The trim removed 5 bases at V and 1 base at J, leaving 12 bases unmatched. Germline V gives CDR1 SGHVS, CDR2 FNYEAQ. Here the CDR3 DNA reads TGTGCCAGCAGCCAGGGACTAGCGGGAGGGCCCTCTGTTGGCACAGATACGCAGTATTTT. As protein: CASSQGLAGGPSVGTDTQYF.

The chain has TRBV5-4 and TRBJ1-6, with 8 bases lining up with TRBD1. From germline, CDR1 is SGHNT and CDR2 YYREEE (reference sequence). The V and J ends lost 0 bases and 10 bases, in that order; junction bases with no gene match: 3. The CDR3 is 14 amino acids. The CDR3 region is CASSLEQGGSPLHF. The CDR3 DNA reads as TGTGCCAGCAGCTTGGAACAGGGGGGCTCACCCCTCCACTTT.

J is TRBJ2-5 and V is TRBV19; D is perhaps TRBD2 (5 bases). This CDR3 region has 14 residues. Trimming took 1 base from V and 5 from J, leaving 11 bases between them. Germline CDR1 reads LNHDA; CDR2 reads SQIVND (reference sequence). CDR3 in amino acids: CASSIGSRAETQYF. CDR3 nucleotides: TGTGCCAGTAGTATAGGATCGAGGGCCGAGACCCAGTACTTC.

The chain has TRBV6-5 and TRBJ1-5, with D possibly matching TRBD1 (6 bases). Trimming took off 8 bases at V and 2 bases at J, with 10 bases between the two ends. The CDR3 is 13 amino acids. CDR1 is MNHEY, CDR2 SVGAGI, per germline. The CDR3 DNA reads TGTGCCAGCCAGGGGCCGGGCAATCAGCCCCAGCATTTT. Translation: CASQGPGNQPQHF.

This rearrangement joins TRBV11-3 to TRBJ2-1; the match to TRBD2 covers 13 bases. This CDR3 spans 18 amino acids. V gave up 5 bases and J gave up 5 bases; unmatched junction bases: 12. The V gene's germline CDR1 is SGHNT and CDR2 YENEEA. The CDR3 is CASSPGATSGRYNNEQFF. The CDR3 bases are TGTGCCAGCAGCCCCGGAGCGACTAGCGGGAGGTATAACAATGAGCAGTTCTTC.

V gene TRBV27 combines with J gene TRBJ2-5; no definite D call. V lost 5 bases and J lost 2, with 12 bases in between. CDR1 is MNHEY and CDR2 is SMNVEV in the germline V gene (reference sequence). CDR3 length: 14 amino acids. CDR3 DNA: TGTGCCAGCAGTACCCGTGGCAGTCAAGAGACCCAGTACTTC. This translates into CASSTRGSQETQYF.

This clone came up a few times. The chain has TRBV19 and TRBJ1-2, with 9 bases aligning to TRBD1. The CDR3 is 14 residues long. Per the germline V gene, CDR1 is LNHDA and CDR2 is SQIVND (reference sequence). The ends lost 7 bases at V and 3 bases at J; junction bases unmatched: 6. The CDR3 sequence is CASTGTGRYYGYTF. The DNA for the CDR3 is TGTGCCAGTACAGGGACAGGGAGATACTATGGCTACACCTTC.

The rearrangement links TRBV7-2 to TRBJ1-3; TRBD1 might be the D (6 bases). The V gene's germline CDR1 is SGHTA and CDR2 FQGNSA. The CDR3 runs to 15 residues. Trimming left V 5 bases short and J 1 base short, with 12 bases between. CDR3 in DNA: TGTGCCAGCAGCCCACAGGGCCAGTCTGGAAACACCATATATTTT. It yields the protein CASSPQGQSGNTIYF.

V is TRBV27 and J is TRBJ2-1; TRBD1 matches at 10 bases. J was trimmed by 4 bases and V by 4 bases; bases with no gene match: 7. CDR3 length equals 16 residues. CDR1 and CDR2 from the germline V gene are MNHEY and SMNVEV (reference sequence). CDR3: CASSWTGGSVYNEQFF. DNA of the CDR3: TGTGCCAGCAGTTGGACAGGGGGGTCTGTTTACAATGAGCAGTTCTTC.

This clone has a handful of counts. This rearrangement joins TRBV27 to TRBJ1-5, with 11 bases matching TRBD1. The V gene end was trimmed by 3 bases and the J gene end by 7 bases; junction bases not matched to a gene: 5. CDR3 size: 15 residues. CDR1 MNHEY and CDR2 SMNVEV come from the germline V gene (reference sequence). CDR3 bases: TGTGCCAGCAGTTTCGGACAGGGGGCAAAACAGCCCCAGCATTTT. It codes for CASSFGQGAKQPQHF.

This clone appeared a single time. The rearrangement joins TRBV28 to TRBJ1-1; no definite D call. The germline gives CDR1 MDHEN, CDR2 SYDVKM. V dropped 10 bases and J dropped 0 bases, with 12 bases sitting between them. This CDR3 is built from 13 residues. CDR3 sequence reads: CATKPGMNTEAFF. CDR3 in DNA: TGTGCCACCAAACCAGGAATGAACACTGAAGCTTTCTTT.